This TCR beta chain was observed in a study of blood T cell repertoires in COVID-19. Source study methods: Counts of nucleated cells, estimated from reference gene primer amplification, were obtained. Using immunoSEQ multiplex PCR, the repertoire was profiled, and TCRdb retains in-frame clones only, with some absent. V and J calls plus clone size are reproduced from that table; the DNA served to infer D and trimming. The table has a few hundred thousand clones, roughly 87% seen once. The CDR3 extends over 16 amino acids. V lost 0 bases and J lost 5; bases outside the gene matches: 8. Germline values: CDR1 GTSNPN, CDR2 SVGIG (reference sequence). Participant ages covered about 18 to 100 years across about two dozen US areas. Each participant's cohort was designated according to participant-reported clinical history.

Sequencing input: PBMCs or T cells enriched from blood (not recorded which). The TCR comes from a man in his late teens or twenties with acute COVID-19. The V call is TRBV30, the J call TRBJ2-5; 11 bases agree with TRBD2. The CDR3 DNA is TGTGCCTGGAGTGTAGCGGGACTAGCGGCTCTCGAGACCCAGTACTTC. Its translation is CAWSVAGLAALETQYF. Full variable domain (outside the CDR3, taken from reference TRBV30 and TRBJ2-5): SQTIHQWPATLVQPVGSPLSLECTVEGTSNPNLYWYRQAAGRGLQLLFYSVGIGQISSEVPQNLSASRPQDRQFILSSKKLLLSDSGFYLCAWSVAGLAALETQYFGPGTRLLVL.